The present TCR beta chain was sequenced within a study of blood T cell repertoires in COVID-19. Study background: The United States, Italy and Spain provided the acute and convalescent COVID-19 samples. PBMCs, B-cell-depleted T cells, or T cells provided the cDNA or gDNA that made up the material.

Study processing details: Reference gene primer amplification in the assay estimated nucleated cell counts. Produced via immunoSEQ multiplex PCR; TCRdb's table is partial and in-frame only. The V and J calls and clone size were taken over from that table, and D and trimming were inferred from the DNA. The table records around 160,000 clones, more than 85% of them present only once. Seattle patients were enrolled during active infection and followed longitudinally. From germline, CDR1 is SGHRS and CDR2 YFSETQ. Trimming stripped 4 bases from V and 4 bases from J, with 14 bases between. This CDR3 spans 15 amino acids.

The sample consisted of peripheral blood. This TCR derives from a woman aged 55-70 years with COVID-19, enrolled during active disease. V gene TRBV5-1 combines with J gene TRBJ2-2; tentatively, D is TRBD1 (5 bases). The CDR3 region has the DNA TGCGCCAGCAGCCCCCCAAGGGGCGGCACCGGGGAGCTGTTTTTT. Residues: CASSPPRGGTGELFF.